One and the same sample provided the 14 T cell receptor beta chains below, sequenced in a study of memory CD4+ T cells and cytomegalovirus serostatus. The sort gate was single viable CD3+CD4+CD8-CD45RO+ cells for memory CD4+ T cells. The protocol was immunoSEQ multiplex PCR, while the TCRdb copy is restricted to in-frame clones and leaves out a portion. In the table there are about 41,000 clones, over 60% of which are singletons. Specimen: memory CD4+ T cells from blood. These receptors were taken from an adult in good health and CMV-seronegative.

This clone was seen a handful of times. The chain employs TRBV7-7 and TRBJ2-2; 10 nucleotides match TRBD2. Germline V gives CDR1 SSHAT, CDR2 FNYEAQ (reference sequence). This CDR3 region has 15 residues. The junction had 8 bases not matched to a gene; V was cut back by 5 bases and J by 8 bases. CDR3 DNA sequence: TGTGCCAGCAGCAAGAGCGGGAGGGCGACAGGGGAGCTGTTTTTT. It encodes CASSKSGRATGELFF. The entire variable domain, with the rest obtained from reference TRBV7-7 and TRBJ2-2, is as follows: GAGVSQSPRYKVTKRGQDVTLRCDPISSHATLYWYQQALGQGPEFLTYFNYEAQPDKSGLPSDRFSAERPEGSISTLTIQRTEQRDSAMYRCASSKSGRATGELFFGEGSRLTVL.

V usage is TRBV4-3 and J usage is TRBJ2-7; D might be TRBD1 (6 bases). The CDR3 consists of 19 residues. Germline V gene lookup returns CDR1 LGHNA and CDR2 YSLEER. V gave up 4 bases and J gave up 7 bases, with 32 bases separating them. This CDR3 is CASSRNWVFVHRVIGEQYF. The DNA for the CDR3 is TGCGCCAGCAGCCGGAATTGGGTTTTCGTGCACAGGGTAATTGGAGAGCAGTACTTC.

This chain links TRBV29-1 with TRBJ1-2; the match to TRBD1 covers 7 bases. CDR3 size: 13 residues. CDR1 and CDR2 from the germline V gene are SQVTM and ANQGSEA. The trim removed 4 bases at V and 5 bases at J, leaving 7 bases unmatched. The CDR3 DNA follows: TGCAGCGTTGTAGGGGGCGCTCCATATGGCTACACCTTC. Translating gives CSVVGGAPYGYTF.

The V and J genes are TRBV5-6 and TRBJ2-7; 7 bases line up with TRBD1. The CDR3 runs 14 residues. After removal of 2 bases from V and 3 bases from J, the junction contained 5 bases not matched to a gene. Germline V gene sequence: CDR1 SGHDT, CDR2 YYEEEE. CDR3 amino acids: CASSFRGGFYEQYF. CDR3 in DNA: TGTGCCAGCAGCTTCAGAGGGGGCTTCTACGAGCAGTACTTC. Variable domain in full (rest from reference TRBV5-6 and TRBJ2-7): DAGVTQSPTHLIKTRGQQVTLRCSPKSGHDTVSWYQQALGQGPQFIFQYYEEEERQRGNFPDRFSGHQFPNYSSELNVNALLLGDSALYLCASSFRGGFYEQYFGPGTRLTVT.

This CDR3 reads CASSRDSAWYTEAFF. The DNA for the CDR3 is TGTGCCAGCAGTAGGGACAGCGCGTGGTACACTGAAGCTTTCTTT. The chain is built from TRBV6-5 and TRBJ1-1; TRBD1 matches 7 bases. The germline V gene has CDR1 MNHEY and CDR2 SVGAGI. With 5 bases clipped from V and 3 bases from J, the junction kept 9 bases outside the gene matches. This CDR3 is 15 amino acids long.

The count of this clone is one. V usage is TRBV7-3 and J usage is TRBJ2-1; 16 nucleotides line up with TRBD2. Losses at the gene ends were 5 bases for V and 8 bases for J; bases not matched to a gene: 3. This CDR3 contains 15 residues. In germline, CDR1 is SGHTA, CDR2 FQGTGA. The CDR3 nucleotides are TGTGCCAGCAGCCCGGGACTAGCGGGAGGGGATGAGCAGTTCTTC. This sequence encodes CASSPGLAGGDEQFF.

The chain is built from TRBV6-1 and TRBJ2-7; 10 bases align to TRBD1. The V and J ends lost 4 bases and 3 bases, in that order; junction bases with no gene match: 3. The germline gives CDR1 MNHNS, CDR2 SASEGT. This CDR3 region has 14 residues. The CDR3 DNA sequence: TGTGCCAGCAGTGGAAGGACAGGGGGCTACGAGCAGTACTTC. Translated, it gives CASSGRTGGYEQYF.

The chain has TRBV19 and TRBJ2-7, with 7 bases identical to TRBD2. The germline V gene has CDR1 LNHDA and CDR2 SQIVND (reference sequence). CDR3 length equals 14 residues. V lost 3 bases to trimming and J lost 2 bases; unmatched junction nucleotides: 4. The CDR3 loop reads CASSISSGTYEQYF. As DNA, the CDR3 is TGTGCCAGTAGTATCTCTAGCGGAACCTACGAGCAGTACTTC.

The chain links TRBV6-6 to TRBJ2-2, with D hard to call. The CDR3 covers 12 residues. V was shortened by 5 bases and J by 3 bases, with 4 bases between the two germline ends. Germline V gives CDR1 MNHNY, CDR2 SVGAGI (reference sequence). CDR3 in amino acids: CASSDDTGELFF. The CDR3 DNA follows: TGTGCCAGCAGTGACGACACCGGGGAGCTGTTTTTT.

The chain carries TRBV18 and TRBJ1-1; TRBD1 might be the D (6 bases). From germline, CDR1 is KGHSH and CDR2 LQKENI. This CDR3 is built from 14 residues. Trimming took 6 bases from V and 1 from J, leaving 12 bases between them. The DNA for the CDR3 is TGTGCCAGCTCGACCGGACAGCAGAACACTGAAGCTTTCTTT. Amino acids: CASSTGQQNTEAFF.

The rearrangement joins TRBV9 to TRBJ1-2; 7 positions match TRBD1. Germline CDR1 SGDLS, CDR2 YYNGEE. The CDR3 loop spans 16 amino acids. V lost 0 bases and J lost 4; bases outside the gene matches: 9. The CDR3 DNA is TGTGCCAGCAGCGTAGGTGGGACAGCAAAGGCCTATGGCTACACCTTC. Translating gives CASSVGGTAKAYGYTF.

V is TRBV7-2 and J is TRBJ2-7; D is perhaps TRBD1 (6 bases). V lost 5 bases and J 2 bases, leaving 13 bases between the germline ends. Germline loops: CDR1 SGHTA, CDR2 FQGNSA. CDR3 length equals 14 residues. The chain's CDR3 is CASSARAGAYEQYF. The DNA of the CDR3 is TGTGCCAGCAGCGCTCGGGCAGGGGCCTACGAGCAGTACTTC. Full variable domain (outside the CDR3, taken from reference TRBV7-2 and TRBJ2-7): GAGVSQSPSNKVTEKGKDVELRCDPISGHTALYWYRQSLGQGLEFLIYFQGNSAPDKSGLPSDRFSAERTGGSVSTLTIQRTQQEDSAVYLCASSARAGAYEQYFGPGTRLTVT.

J is TRBJ1-1 and V is TRBV2; no clear D gene. This CDR3 spans 13 amino acids. Germline loops: CDR1 SNHLY, CDR2 FYNNEI. The V end was cut by 5 bases, the J end by 0 bases, with 7 bases between. The chain's CDR3 is CASSRALNTEAFF. The CDR3 DNA follows: TGTGCCAGCAGTAGGGCCCTGAACACTGAAGCTTTCTTT.

By frequency in the sample, this clone is medium-sized. V usage is TRBV15 and J usage is TRBJ1-4; D not certain. Trimming pared 0 bases from V and 0 bases from J, leaving 5 bases between. There are 15 residues in the CDR3. Germline assignment: CDR1 LNHNV and CDR2 YYDKDF (reference sequence). CDR3 protein: CATSRDYATNEKLFF. The CDR3, as DNA: TGTGCCACCAGCAGAGATTATGCAACTAATGAAAAACTGTTTTTT.